The rows below give T cell receptor beta chains drawn from one sample of a study of T cell changes during pregnancy in multiple sclerosis. Repertoires were generated with immunoSEQ multiplex PCR, while TCRdb's copy carries only in-frame clones and drops some. The data contain over 90,000 clones, roughly 92% of them singletons. This material consisted of peripheral blood, taken after pregnancy. Receptors originate from a female donor with multiple sclerosis, enrolled in a pregnancy study. The CDR3 runs from the conserved cysteine through the conserved F or W. The D gene is left open where the match is weak. The size field is filled for only some rows; it gives once, few, many or a size class.

size	D	length	V	J	CDR3	DNA
many	TRBD1	14	TRBV2	TRBJ1-2	CASRPKGARVGYTF	TGTGCCAGCAGACCCAAGGGGGCGCGGGTTGGCTACACCTTC
NA	NA	14	TRBV28	TRBJ2-2	CASSRGRRTGELFF	TGTGCCAGCAGTAGGGGTCGAAGGACCGGGGAGCTGTTTTTT
NA	NA	14	TRBV28	TRBJ2-7	CASIGADSSYEQYF	TGTGCCAGCATCGGAGCCGATAGCTCCTACGAGCAGTACTTC
NA	NA	14	TRBV6-5	TRBJ1-1	CASSSLPGSTEAFF	TGTGCCAGCAGTTCCTTGCCAGGCTCCACTGAAGCTTTCTTT
NA	TRBD2	16	TRBV10-3	TRBJ2-1	CAISATSVPGYNEQFF	TGTGCCATCAGTGCGACTAGCGTCCCAGGATACAATGAGCAGTTCTTC
NA	NA	13	TRBV11-2	TRBJ2-7	CASSPGTSREQYF	TGTGCCAGCAGCCCCGGGACATCACGGGAGCAGTACTTC
NA	TRBD2	17	TRBV2	TRBJ2-3	CASDGIGGGSLTDTQYF	TGTGCCAGCGATGGGATCGGAGGCGGGAGCCTCACAGATACGCAGTATTTT
NA	TRBD1	16	TRBV4-3	TRBJ1-4	CASSRNPGQDNEKLFF	TGCGCCAGCAGTCGGAATCCGGGACAGGATAATGAAAAACTGTTTTTT
once	NA	16	TRBV15	TRBJ2-5	CATSKEEGIYQETQYF	TGTGCCACCAGCAAAGAAGAGGGAATCTACCAAGAGACCCAGTACTTC
NA	NA	13	TRBV27	TRBJ1-1	CASSVTGVAEAFF	TGTGCCAGCAGTGTGACAGGCGTCGCTGAAGCTTTCTTT
NA	TRBD1	15	TRBV5-4	TRBJ2-5	CASSLPTGGQETQYF	TGTGCCAGCAGCTTGCCAACAGGGGGACAAGAGACCCAGTACTTC
NA	NA	15	TRBV6-6	TRBJ2-2	CASSYRESDTGELFF	TGTGCCAGCAGTTACAGGGAGTCGGACACCGGGGAGCTGTTTTTT
NA	TRBD2	15	TRBV29-1	TRBJ2-2	CSVEDGGAETGELFF	TGCAGCGTTGAGGACGGGGGGGCCGAGACCGGGGAGCTGTTTTTT
NA	NA	13	TRBV9	TRBJ2-3	CASSGTGSDTQYF	TGTGCCAGCAGCGGCACCGGGTCAGATACGCAGTATTTT
NA	TRBD2	16	TRBV27	TRBJ2-7	CASSSRLAGALYEQYF	TGTGCCAGCAGTTCACGACTAGCGGGGGCCCTCTACGAGCAGTACTTC
NA	TRBD1	15	TRBV4-1	TRBJ2-7	CASSARDSGYYEQYF	TGCGCCAGCAGCGCTCGGGACAGTGGCTACTACGAGCAGTACTTC
NA	TRBD1	15	TRBV27	TRBJ2-7	CASSSTGGASYEQYF	TGTGCCAGCAGTTCGACAGGGGGCGCGTCCTACGAGCAGTACTTC
NA	TRBD1	15	TRBV6-5	TRBJ2-3	CASSYRTGNSDTQYF	TGTGCCAGCAGTTACCGGACAGGAAACTCAGATACGCAGTATTTT
NA	NA	15	TRBV10-2	TRBJ1-5	CASSESGGTSQPQHF	TGCGCCAGCAGTGAGTCGGGAGGGACTAGCCAGCCCCAGCATTTT
NA	NA	15	TRBV6-4	TRBJ2-2	CASSDSADSTGELFF	TGTGCCAGCAGTGACTCCGCGGACTCAACCGGGGAGCTGTTTTTT
once	TRBD2	16	TRBV5-4	TRBJ2-7	CASSEGTSGRRGEQYF	TGTGCCAGCAGCGAGGGGACTAGCGGGAGAAGAGGGGAGCAGTACTTC
NA	NA	22	TRBV10-3	TRBJ2-2	CAISETINRGAGHNPNTGELFF	TGTGCCATCAGTGAAACCATTAACCGGGGGGCGGGACACAACCCGAACACCGGGGAGCTGTTTTTT
NA	NA	17	TRBV5-5	TRBJ1-5	CASSLGLPGATNQPQHF	TGTGCCAGCAGCTTGGGACTACCCGGAGCTACCAATCAGCCCCAGCATTTT
once	NA	15	TRBV5-1	TRBJ2-5	CASSLSVAGQETQYF	TGCGCCAGCAGCTTGAGTGTGGCGGGGCAAGAGACCCAGTACTTC
NA	NA	13	TRBV19	TRBJ2-1	CASSILLRGEQFF	TGTGCCAGTAGTATACTTCTTCGGGGGGAGCAGTTCTTC
NA	NA	20	TRBV10-1	TRBJ1-5	CASSKMRWIMTSRGGQPQHF	TGCGCCAGCAGTAAAATGAGATGGATTATGACCTCCAGGGGTGGTCAGCCCCAGCATTTT
NA	NA	14	TRBV7-6	TRBJ2-2	CASSSTPKTGELFF	TGTGCCAGCAGCTCGACACCTAAGACCGGGGAGCTGTTTTTT
NA	TRBD1	14	TRBV2	TRBJ2-7	CASTSRQGVYEQYF	TGTGCCAGCACTTCCCGGCAGGGGGTCTACGAGCAGTACTTC
NA	NA	14	TRBV6-1	TRBJ1-2	CASRKQGGNYGYTF	TGTGCCAGCAGGAAACAGGGCGGAAACTATGGCTACACCTTC
once	TRBD2	19	TRBV13	TRBJ2-5	CASSFTTVTSGRARETQYF	TGTGCCAGCAGCTTTACGACCGTTACTAGCGGGAGGGCCCGGGAGACCCAGTACTTC
NA	NA	14	TRBV5-1	TRBJ2-1	CASSLDAEFNEQFF	TGCGCCAGCAGCTTGGATGCGGAGTTCAATGAGCAGTTCTTC